A selection of T cell receptor beta chains follows, all from one sample in a study of patients and donors after allogeneic stem cell transplantation. TCRdb recomputed calls from the RT-PCR reads with MiXCR, one row per CDR3 protein. The table has about a million distinct CDR3 sequences, roughly 17% seen once. The sequenced sample consisted of blood, either unsorted or a sorted T cell fraction (not recorded which). These receptors all come from a human donor who was either an allogeneic HSCT recipient or a stem cell or donor lymphocyte infusion donor (not recorded which). It is not recorded whose cells these are; they may come from a transplant donor. The CDR3 runs from the conserved cysteine through the conserved F or W. The D gene is left open where the match is weak. The size entry is marked missing in some rows and otherwise reads once, few, many or a size class.

TRBJ2-7,TRBV24-1,few,NA,CATSDSGRIYEQYF,TGTGCCACCAGTGACTCGGGACGGATCTACGAGCAGTACTTC
TRBJ2-5,TRBV28,few,TRBD1,CASRPNRGRVETQYF,TGTGCCAGCAGGCCGAACAGGGGGCGCGTGGAGACCCAGTACTTC
TRBJ2-7,TRBV18,few,NA,CASSSKGMAYEQYF,TGTGCCAGCTCATCAAAGGGAATGGCGTACGAGCAGTACTTC
TRBJ1-5,TRBV20-1,many,TRBD1,CSARTGGSNQPQHF,TGCAGTGCAAGGACAGGGGGTAGCAATCAGCCCCAGCATTTT
TRBJ2-2,TRBV10-3,NA,NA,CAITGGGTGELFF,TGTGCCATCACCGGGGGTGGAACCGGGGAGCTGTTTTTT
TRBJ2-1,TRBV12-3/TRBV12-4,NA,NA,CASRDIQRYNEQFF,TGTGCCAGCCGGGACATCCAAAGGTACAATGAGCAGTTCTTC
TRBJ2-2,TRBV5-1,few,NA,CASNPSALNTGELFF,TGCGCCAGCAACCCCTCAGCCCTGAACACCGGGGAGCTGTTTTTT
TRBJ2-2,TRBV12-5,few,NA,CASGFWGARTGELFF,TGTGCTAGTGGTTTTTGGGGGGCTCGCACCGGGGAGCTGTTTTTT
TRBJ1-1,TRBV10-3,few,TRBD1,CAPGGMRRGRNTEAFF,TGTGCCCCTGGGGGGATGAGGAGGGGGCGGAACACTGAAGCTTTCTTT
TRBJ1-1,TRBV20-1,NA,NA,CSARRADRATEAFF,TGCAGTGCTAGAAGGGCAGACAGAGCTACTGAAGCTTTCTTT
TRBJ1-2,TRBV10-3,NA,NA,CAIMSPNYGYTF,TGTGCCATCATGAGTCCTAACTATGGCTACACCTTC
TRBJ1-2,TRBV29-1,NA,NA,CSVEPRKTNYGYTF,TGCAGCGTTGAGCCCCGAAAAACTAACTATGGCTACACCTTC
TRBJ1-3,TRBV29-1,NA,NA,CSVRTSGNTIYF,TGCAGCGTCCGGACATCCGGAAACACCATATATTTT
TRBJ1-2,TRBV29-1,NA,NA,CSVLSGDYGYTF,TGCAGCGTTTTATCGGGAGACTATGGCTACACCTTC
TRBJ2-5,TRBV29-1,NA,NA,CSVADSFQETQYF,TGCAGCGTTGCGGACAGTTTCCAAGAGACCCAGTACTTC
TRBJ1-5,TRBV6-1,few,NA,CASGRGDNQPQHF,TGTGCCAGCGGGCGGGGGGACAATCAGCCCCAGCATTTT
TRBJ1-2,TRBV5-1,NA,TRBD1,CASSFGQGGYGYTF,TGCGCCAGCAGCTTCGGACAGGGGGGATATGGCTACACCTTC
TRBJ2-7,TRBV7-8,NA,TRBD2,CASSFSTGGPVSYYEQYF,TGTGCCAGCAGCTTTAGTACGGGAGGGCCAGTGTCGTACTACGAGCAGTACTTC
TRBJ2-3,TRBV2,few,TRBD2,CASSPLGGGTDTQYF,TGTGCCAGCAGTCCTCTTGGGGGGGGCACAGATACGCAGTATTTT
TRBJ1-5,TRBV24-1,NA,NA,CATSRGQGQGPQHF,TGTGCCACCAGCCGGGGGCAGGGTCAGGGTCCCCAGCATTTT
TRBJ1-2,TRBV19,few,TRBD1,CASSSQGAPYGYTF,TGTGCCAGTAGTTCACAGGGGGCACCCTATGGCTACACCTTC
TRBJ2-3,TRBV6-4,NA,NA,CASSEWWTDTQYF,TGTGCCAGCAGTGAATGGTGGACAGATACGCAGTATTTT
TRBJ1-5,TRBV30,NA,TRBD1,CALNKQGGQPQHF,TGTGCCTTAAATAAACAGGGGGGCCAGCCCCAGCATTTT
TRBJ2-7,TRBV5-1,NA,NA,CASSTPGVYEQYF,TGCGCCAGCAGTACTCCAGGAGTCTACGAGCAGTACTTC
TRBJ2-5,TRBV7-8,NA,NA,CASSLGPEWETQYF,TGTGCCAGCAGCTTAGGCCCGGAGTGGGAGACCCAGTACTTC
TRBJ2-3,TRBV11-2,NA,NA,CASSLGTPYQYF,TGTGCCAGCAGCTTAGGGACTCCATATCAGTATTTT
TRBJ2-1,TRBV13,few,NA,CASSLGSVRADEQFF,TGTGCCAGCAGCTTAGGGTCGGTGCGTGCGGATGAGCAGTTCTTC
TRBJ2-1,TRBV24-1,NA,TRBD2,CATSDSPGRGGEQFF,TGTGCCACCAGTGATTCTCCCGGGAGGGGCGGTGAGCAGTTCTTC
TRBJ2-5,TRBV6-1,NA,NA,CASSIHLQETQYF,TGTGCCAGCAGTATACACCTTCAAGAGACCCAGTACTTC
TRBJ2-1,TRBV13,few,NA,CASRDTEYSSNEQFF,TGTGCCAGCAGGGATACAGAGTACTCTTCCAATGAGCAGTTCTTC
TRBJ2-7,TRBV20-1,NA,TRBD1,CSARSGQGGRGYEQYF,TGCAGTGCTAGGAGTGGACAGGGGGGAAGAGGGTACGAGCAGTACTTC
TRBJ2-1,TRBV12-3/TRBV12-4,many,NA,CASRWGPDYNEQFF,TGTGCCAGCAGGTGGGGGCCGGACTACAATGAGCAGTTCTTC
TRBJ2-2,TRBV6-4,NA,NA,CASMRAPDTGELFF,TGTGCCAGCATGAGGGCGCCCGATACCGGGGAGCTGTTTTTT
TRBJ2-7,TRBV12-3/TRBV12-4,many,TRBD2,CASRRLAGTYEQYF,TGTGCCAGCAGAAGACTAGCGGGCACCTACGAGCAGTACTTC
TRBJ2-7,TRBV5-6,few,NA,CASSLRRKGLDEQYF,TGTGCCAGCAGCTTGCGAAGGAAAGGGCTGGACGAGCAGTACTTC
TRBJ1-4,TRBV30,NA,NA,CAWSPGATNEKLFF,TGTGCCTGGAGTCCAGGGGCAACTAATGAAAAACTGTTTTTT
TRBJ2-6,TRBV12-3/TRBV12-4,few,NA,CASSFSRLSGANVLTF,TGTGCCAGCAGTTTTTCTCGACTCTCTGGGGCCAACGTCCTGACTTTC
TRBJ1-2,TRBV6-1,few,NA,CASKRGSNYGYTF,TGTGCCAGCAAGAGGGGATCCAACTATGGCTACACCTTC
TRBJ2-5,TRBV20-1,few,NA,CSAPAFLKETQYF,TGCAGTGCCCCAGCCTTTTTAAAAGAGACCCAGTACTTC
TRBJ2-2,TRBV12-3/TRBV12-4,NA,NA,CASSFRGASGELFF,TGTGCCAGCAGTTTTAGGGGGGCCTCCGGGGAGCTGTTTTTT
TRBJ2-3,TRBV11-2,few,NA,CASSLQAGAPLDTQYF,TGTGCCAGCAGCTTACAGGCAGGGGCCCCTTTGGATACGCAGTATTTT
TRBJ2-3,TRBV18,few,TRBD2,CASSPLLADTDTQYF,TGTGCCAGCTCACCACTCCTAGCGGACACAGATACGCAGTATTTT
TRBJ2-2,TRBV12-3/TRBV12-4,few,NA,CASSRELGGAGGELFF,TGTGCCAGCTCCCGGGAGTTAGGGGGGGCTGGCGGGGAGCTGTTTTTT
TRBJ1-2,TRBV4-1,NA,NA,CASSQEGIGYGYTF,TGCGCCAGCAGCCAAGAGGGAATAGGCTATGGCTACACCTTC
TRBJ2-2,TRBV20-1,NA,TRBD1,CSARQGLSRGRTGELFF,TGCAGTGCTAGACAAGGTTTGAGTAGGGGGCGGACCGGGGAGCTGTTTTTT
TRBJ2-7,TRBV6-5,NA,NA,CASSYEQAYEQYF,TGTGCCAGCAGTTACGAACAGGCGTACGAGCAGTACTTC
TRBJ1-5,TRBV25-1,NA,NA,CASSESQGTLQPQHF,TGTGCCAGCAGTGAATCCCAGGGGACCCTTCAGCCCCAGCATTTT